A selection of T cell receptor beta chains follows, all from one sample in a study of human T cells and chemical hapten exposure. TCRdb reprocessed the RACE reads via MiXCR and lists one record per CDR3 protein. Among over 300,000 distinct CDR3 sequences listed, 4% to 6% were seen once. Source: whole blood, taken in connection with sensitization to the hapten diphenylcyclopropenone (DPC). Receptors originate from a woman aged 45-65 years with alopecia areata. Some clones in this sample may be carry-over from other donors' samples. Each CDR3 is given with its conserved first and last residue. A D gene is named only where the DNA matches it firmly. For some rows the clone size is stated as once, few or many, or as a class when expanded; others skip it.

D | J | size | V | CDR3 | DNA
NA | TRBJ2-7 | NA | TRBV2 | CASSGAEPKAF | TGTGCCAGCAGTGGGGCAGAGCCTAAGGCCTTC
TRBD1 | TRBJ2-7 | NA | TRBV12-3/TRBV12-4 | CASRPGQGDEQYF | TGTGCCAGCAGGCCCGGACAGGGGGACGAGCAGTACTTC
NA | TRBJ1-5 | NA | TRBV9 | CASSPWTDNQPQHF | TGTGCCAGCAGCCCCTGGACAGACAATCAGCCCCAGCATTTT
NA | TRBJ1-2 | few | TRBV7-9 | CASSLSDSTYGYTF | TGTGCCAGCAGCTTATCGGACAGTACCTATGGCTACACCTTC
TRBD2 | TRBJ2-7 | few | TRBV6-5 | CASNRGGNEQYF | TGTGCCAGCAACCGGGGGGGCAACGAGCAGTACTTC
NA | TRBJ2-4 | NA | TRBV13 | CASSQAGANIQYF | TGTGCCAGCAGTCAGGCAGGGGCGAACATTCAGTACTTC
NA | TRBJ2-1 | many | TRBV24-1 | CATGSPLAFNEQFF | TGTGCCACCGGCAGTCCACTAGCATTCAATGAGCAGTTCTTC
NA | TRBJ1-1 | few | TRBV12-3/TRBV12-4 | CASRRGRNTEAFF | TGTGCCAGCAGGAGAGGGCGGAACACTGAAGCTTTCTTT
NA | TRBJ1-1 | few | TRBV6-2/TRBV6-3 | CASSFRHLRDTEAFF | TGTGCCAGCAGTTTTAGACATCTGCGAGATACTGAAGCTTTCTTT
NA | TRBJ1-1 | few | TRBV20-1 | CSARDTDPEAFF | TGCAGTGCTAGAGATACGGACCCTGAAGCTTTCTTT
NA | TRBJ1-2 | NA | TRBV2 | CASSPQGKYGYTF | TGTGCCAGCAGTCCACAAGGGAAGTATGGCTACACCTTC
NA | TRBJ1-1 | many | TRBV13 | CASSFASNTEAFF | TGTGCCAGCAGCTTTGCGTCGAACACTGAAGCTTTCTTT
NA | TRBJ1-1 | many | TRBV28 | CASSFGTGRSVMNTEAFF | TGTGCCAGCAGTTTCGGAACCGGACGGTCGGTTATGAACACTGAAGCTTTCTTT
TRBD2 | TRBJ2-5 | many | TRBV3-1 | CASSQDLASGGYQETQYF | TGTGCCAGCAGCCAAGATTTGGCTAGCGGGGGGTACCAAGAGACCCAGTACTTC
NA | TRBJ1-1 | NA | TRBV3-1 | CASFWGTEAFF | TGTGCCAGCTTTTGGGGGACTGAAGCTTTCTTT
NA | TRBJ2-7 | many | TRBV28 | CATLGGSISYEQYF | TGTGCCACCCTTGGGGGTAGTATCTCCTACGAGCAGTACTTC
NA | TRBJ2-3 | many | TRBV3-1 | CASSQVEGFPDTQYF | TGTGCCAGCAGCCAAGTGGAGGGTTTTCCAGATACGCAGTATTTT
NA | TRBJ1-2 | NA | TRBV29-1 | CSVEDPRERHYGYTF | TGCAGCGTTGAAGATCCCCGGGAGCGACACTATGGCTACACCTTC
NA | TRBJ2-1 | few | TRBV24-1 | CATSDFLDGNEQFF | TGTGCCACCAGTGACTTTTTAGATGGTAATGAGCAGTTCTTC
TRBD2 | TRBJ2-1 | few | TRBV12-3/TRBV12-4 | CASSPLAGFDEQFF | TGTGCCAGCAGCCCTCTAGCGGGATTCGATGAGCAGTTCTTC
NA | TRBJ2-4 | few | TRBV7-2 | CASSLESVRQYF | TGTGCCAGCAGCTTAGAATCGGTCCGCCAGTACTTC
NA | TRBJ1-2 | many | TRBV27 | CASTPVGQLGDYGYTF | TGTGCCAGCACCCCCGTGGGGCAACTTGGCGACTATGGCTACACCTTC
NA | TRBJ2-7 | many | TRBV9 | CASSVFGGGEDEQYF | TGTGCCAGCAGCGTATTCGGAGGGGGCGAAGACGAGCAGTACTTC
NA | TRBJ2-5 | many | TRBV13 | CASSATPSGVEETQYF | TGTGCCAGCAGCGCTACCCCTTCCGGGGTAGAAGAGACCCAGTACTTC
NA | TRBJ1-1 | many | TRBV10-3 | CAISISPLGRVEAFF | TGTGCCATCAGCATATCACCCTTGGGACGGGTAGAAGCTTTCTTT
NA | TRBJ2-1 | many | TRBV20-1 | CSAILVDEQFF | TGCAGTGCTATTCTCGTGGATGAGCAGTTCTTC
NA | TRBJ2-5 | many | TRBV18 | CASSPGTQETQYF | TGTGCCAGCTCACCCGGGACACAAGAGACCCAGTACTTC
NA | TRBJ2-1 | many | TRBV20-1 | CSARDLRRSYNEQFF | TGCAGTGCTAGAGATTTAAGGCGCTCCTACAATGAGCAGTTCTTC
NA | TRBJ2-2 | NA | TRBV6-5 | CASKTSYTGELFF | TGTGCCAGCAAGACGAGCTACACCGGGGAGCTGTTTTTT
NA | TRBJ1-1 | NA | TRBV28 | CASRELQGTEAFF | TGTGCCAGCAGGGAATTACAGGGTACCGAAGCTTTCTTT
NA | TRBJ2-7 | many | TRBV27 | CASSLDGEQYF | TGTGCCAGCAGTTTAGACGGCGAGCAGTACTTC
TRBD2 | TRBJ2-7 | NA | TRBV20-1 | CSARGLAGGPGSYEQYF | TGCAGTGCTAGGGGACTAGCGGGAGGGCCTGGCTCCTACGAGCAGTACTTC
TRBD1 | TRBJ1-1 | few | TRBV7-9 | CASSLETGAAEAFF | TGTGCCAGCAGCTTAGAGACAGGGGCCGCTGAAGCTTTCTTT
NA | TRBJ2-4 | many | TRBV9 | CASSKGHRAKNIQYF | TGTGCCAGCAGCAAGGGACACCGAGCCAAAAACATTCAGTACTTC
TRBD1 | TRBJ1-2 | NA | TRBV12-3/TRBV12-4 | CASSQTGGGRYGYTF | TGTGCCAGCAGTCAAACAGGGGGCGGTCGGTATGGCTACACCTTC
NA | TRBJ2-5 | few | TRBV4-1 | CASSQAEGGLQETQYF | TGCGCCAGCAGCCAAGCAGAAGGGGGGTTACAAGAGACCCAGTACTTC
TRBD1 | TRBJ2-3 | NA | TRBV29-1 | CLGQGSTDTQYF | TGCTTGGGACAGGGAAGCACAGATACGCAGTATTTT
TRBD2 | TRBJ2-1 | NA | TRBV24-1 | CATSDFREGRPYNEQFF | TGTGCCACCAGTGATTTCCGGGAGGGCCGCCCCTACAATGAGCAGTTCTTC
NA | TRBJ1-2 | many | TRBV28 | CASRTSNYGYTF | TGTGCCAGCAGAACGAGCAACTATGGCTACACCTTC
TRBD1 | TRBJ2-5 | many | TRBV5-1 | CASSLDWTGQETQYF | TGCGCCAGCAGCTTGGATTGGACAGGACAAGAGACCCAGTACTTC
NA | TRBJ1-2 | many | TRBV7-2 | CASSSGTASYRAGYTF | TGTGCCAGCAGCAGCGGGACTGCCTCTTATCGGGCCGGCTACACCTTC
NA | TRBJ1-6 | NA | TRBV20-1 | CSARGGARESYNSPLHF | TGCAGTGCTAGGGGGGGGGCAAGAGAGTCCTATAATTCACCCCTCCACTTT
TRBD1 | TRBJ1-2 | many | TRBV29-1 | CSVEGQGVLNYGYTF | TGCAGCGTTGAGGGACAGGGGGTTCTTAACTATGGCTACACCTTC
NA | TRBJ1-1 | many | TRBV11-2 | CASRRDIMNTEAFF | TGTGCCAGCAGGAGGGACATCATGAACACTGAAGCTTTCTTT
NA | TRBJ2-7 | many | TRBV10-2 | CASSAQGVGYEQYF | TGCGCCAGCAGTGCACAGGGTGTCGGCTACGAGCAGTACTTC
NA | TRBJ1-1 | NA | TRBV9 | CASSVAQKNTEAFF | TGTGCCAGCAGCGTAGCTCAGAAAAACACTGAAGCTTTCTTT
TRBD1 | TRBJ2-5 | NA | TRBV4-2 | CASSPKGGQGPQETQYF | TGTGCCAGCAGCCCCAAGGGGGGACAGGGCCCGCAAGAGACCCAGTACTTC
TRBD1 | TRBJ1-2 | few | TRBV20-1 | CSAKGQRDYGYTF | TGCAGTGCTAAGGGACAGCGAGACTATGGCTACACCTTC
NA | TRBJ1-1 | many | TRBV6-5 | CASSYQGPATEAFF | TGTGCCAGCAGTTATCAGGGCCCAGCCACTGAAGCTTTCTTT